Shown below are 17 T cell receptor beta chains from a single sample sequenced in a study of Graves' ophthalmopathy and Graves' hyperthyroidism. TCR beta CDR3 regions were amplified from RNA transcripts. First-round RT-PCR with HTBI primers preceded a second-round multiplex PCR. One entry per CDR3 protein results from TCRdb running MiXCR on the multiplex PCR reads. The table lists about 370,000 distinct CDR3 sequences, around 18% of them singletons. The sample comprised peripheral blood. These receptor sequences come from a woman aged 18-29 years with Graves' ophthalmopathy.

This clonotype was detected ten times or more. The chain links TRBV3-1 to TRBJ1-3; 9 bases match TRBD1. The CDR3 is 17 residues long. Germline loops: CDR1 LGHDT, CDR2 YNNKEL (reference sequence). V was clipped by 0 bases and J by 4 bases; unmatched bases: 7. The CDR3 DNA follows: TGTGCCAGCAGCCAAGATGCAGGGACAGGGTTCGGAAACACCATATATTTT. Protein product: CASSQDAGTGFGNTIYF.

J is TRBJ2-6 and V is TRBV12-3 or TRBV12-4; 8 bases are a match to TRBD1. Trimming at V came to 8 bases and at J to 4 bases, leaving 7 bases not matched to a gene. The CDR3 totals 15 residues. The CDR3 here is CASGLTGAGANVLTF. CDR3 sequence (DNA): TGTGCCAGCGGGCTGACAGGGGCAGGGGCCAACGTCCTGACTTTC.

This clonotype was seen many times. The CDR3 sequence is CASRPLSASHEQYF. As DNA, the CDR3 is TGTGCCAGCAGACCCCTTTCCGCCTCACACGAGCAGTACTTC. This chain uses TRBV4-2 with TRBJ2-7; no clear D gene. V lost 6 bases and J lost 5, with 17 bases in between. The CDR3 is made up of 14 amino acids. Germline V gene sequence: CDR1 LGHNA, CDR2 YNFKEQ.

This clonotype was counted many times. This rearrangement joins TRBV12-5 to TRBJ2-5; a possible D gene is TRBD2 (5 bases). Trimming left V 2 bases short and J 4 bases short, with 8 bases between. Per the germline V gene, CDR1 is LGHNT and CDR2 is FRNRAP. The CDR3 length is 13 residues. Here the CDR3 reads CASGLNGGETQYF. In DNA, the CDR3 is TGTGCTAGTGGTTTGAACGGAGGAGAGACCCAGTACTTC. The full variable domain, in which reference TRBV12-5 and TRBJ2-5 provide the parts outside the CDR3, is DARVTQTPRHKVTEMGQEVTMRCQPILGHNTVFWYRQTMMQGLELLAYFRNRAPLDDSGMPKDRFSAEMPDATLATLKIQPSEPRDSAVYFCASGLNGGETQYFGPGTRLLVL.

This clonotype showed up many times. The CDR3 is CASSRTGAGNQPQHF. CDR3 in DNA: TGTGCCAGCAGTAGGACAGGGGCGGGCAATCAGCCCCAGCATTTT. V gene TRBV6-5 combines with J gene TRBJ1-5, with TRBD1 identical over 9 bases. The CDR3 has 15 residues. V lost 5 bases, J lost 2 bases, and 4 bases stayed unmatched. Germline lookup yields CDR1 MNHEY and CDR2 SVGAGI.

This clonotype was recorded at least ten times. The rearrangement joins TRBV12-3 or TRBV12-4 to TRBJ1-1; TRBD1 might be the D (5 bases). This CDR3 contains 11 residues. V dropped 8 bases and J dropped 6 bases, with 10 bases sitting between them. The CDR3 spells CASARQPEAFF. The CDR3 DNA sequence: TGTGCCAGCGCCCGACAGCCTGAAGCTTTCTTT.

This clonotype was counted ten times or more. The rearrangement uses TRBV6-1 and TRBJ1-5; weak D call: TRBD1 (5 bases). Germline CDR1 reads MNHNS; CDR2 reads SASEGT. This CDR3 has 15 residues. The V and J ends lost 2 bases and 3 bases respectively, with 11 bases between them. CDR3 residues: CASSESGDFNQPQHF. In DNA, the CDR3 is TGTGCCAGCAGTGAATCGGGGGATTTCAATCAGCCCCAGCATTTT.

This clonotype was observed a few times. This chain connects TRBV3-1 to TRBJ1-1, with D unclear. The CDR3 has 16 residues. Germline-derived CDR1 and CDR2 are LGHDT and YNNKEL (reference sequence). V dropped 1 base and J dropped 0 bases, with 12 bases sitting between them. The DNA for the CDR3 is TGTGCCAGCAGCCAAGTGGGCGGGATAATGAACACTGAAGCTTTCTTT. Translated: CASSQVGGIMNTEAFF.

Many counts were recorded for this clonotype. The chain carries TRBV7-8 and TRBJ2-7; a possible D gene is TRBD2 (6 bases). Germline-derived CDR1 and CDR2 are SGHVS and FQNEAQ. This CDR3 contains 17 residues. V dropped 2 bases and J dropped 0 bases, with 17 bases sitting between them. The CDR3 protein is CASSLNRFGRGSYEQYF. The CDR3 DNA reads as TGTGCCAGCAGCTTAAATCGGTTTGGGCGGGGCTCCTACGAGCAGTACTTC. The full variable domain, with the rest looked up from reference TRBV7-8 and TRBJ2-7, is GAGVSQSPRYKVAKRGQDVALRCDPISGHVSLFWYQQALGQGPEFLTYFQNEAQLDKSGLPSDRFFAERPEGSVSTLKIQRTQQEDSAVYLCASSLNRFGRGSYEQYFGPGTRLTVT.

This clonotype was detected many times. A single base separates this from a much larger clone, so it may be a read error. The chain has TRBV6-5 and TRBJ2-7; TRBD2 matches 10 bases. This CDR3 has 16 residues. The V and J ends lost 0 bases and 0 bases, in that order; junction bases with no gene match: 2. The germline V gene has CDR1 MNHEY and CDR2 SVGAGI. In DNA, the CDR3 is TGTGCCAGCAGTTACTCAGCTAGCGGGGGCTCCTACGAGCAGTACTTC. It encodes CASSYSASGGSYEQYF.

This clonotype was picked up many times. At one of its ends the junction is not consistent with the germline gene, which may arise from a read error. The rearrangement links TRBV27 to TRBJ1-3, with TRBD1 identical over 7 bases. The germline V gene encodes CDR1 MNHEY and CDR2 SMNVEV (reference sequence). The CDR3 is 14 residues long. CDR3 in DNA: TGTGCCAGCAGTTCAGGGGGTGATGGAGACACCATATATTTT. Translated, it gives CASSSGGDGDTIYF.

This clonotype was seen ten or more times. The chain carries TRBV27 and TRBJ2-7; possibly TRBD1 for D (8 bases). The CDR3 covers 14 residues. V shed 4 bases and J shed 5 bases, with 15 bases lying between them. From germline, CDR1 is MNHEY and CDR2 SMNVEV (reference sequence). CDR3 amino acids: CASSYRTGRDEQYF. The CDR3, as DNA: TGTGCCAGCAGTTACAGGACAGGGAGGGACGAGCAGTACTTC.

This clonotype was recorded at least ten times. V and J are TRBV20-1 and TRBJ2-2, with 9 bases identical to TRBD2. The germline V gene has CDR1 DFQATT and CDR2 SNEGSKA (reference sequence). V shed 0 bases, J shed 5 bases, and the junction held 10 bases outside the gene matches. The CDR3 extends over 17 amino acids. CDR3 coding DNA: TGCAGTGCTAGAGAGGCTAGCGGGGTGGCATTAACCGGGGAGCTGTTTTTT. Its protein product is CSAREASGVALTGELFF.

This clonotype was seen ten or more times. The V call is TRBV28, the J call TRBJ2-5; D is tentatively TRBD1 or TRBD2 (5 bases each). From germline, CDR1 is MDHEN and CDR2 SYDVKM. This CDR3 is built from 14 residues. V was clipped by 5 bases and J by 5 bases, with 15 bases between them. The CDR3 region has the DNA TGTGCCAGCAGTCCACAGGCCGGGGTGGAGACCCAGTACTTC. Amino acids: CASSPQAGVETQYF.

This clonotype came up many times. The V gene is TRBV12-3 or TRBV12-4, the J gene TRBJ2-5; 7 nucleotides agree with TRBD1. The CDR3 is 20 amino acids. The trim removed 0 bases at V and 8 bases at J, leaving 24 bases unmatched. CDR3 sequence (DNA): TGTGCCAGCAGTTTAGCCGCCGGGTCAGACAGGGAAGTTATCAAGAGAACCCAGTACTTC. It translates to CASSLAAGSDREVIKRTQYF.

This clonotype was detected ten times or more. For the CDR3, the DNA is TGTGCCAGCAGTGTAGGGACTAACTACGAGCAGTACTTC. This codes for CASSVGTNYEQYF. The chain combines TRBV2 with TRBJ2-7; the match to TRBD2 covers 7 bases. Trimming cost V 4 bases and J 3 bases; bases outside gene matches: 3. The germline V gene encodes CDR1 SNHLY and CDR2 FYNNEI. The CDR3 has 13 residues.

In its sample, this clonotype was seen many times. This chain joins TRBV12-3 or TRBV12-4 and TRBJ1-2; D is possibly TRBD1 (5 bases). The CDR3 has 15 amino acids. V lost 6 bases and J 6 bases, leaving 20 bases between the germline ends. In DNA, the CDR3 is TGTGCCAGCAGAATTACAGGAAAGGAACCTCATGGCTACACCTTC. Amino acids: CASRITGKEPHGYTF.